This T cell receptor beta chain was sequenced for a study of T-cell memory formation after mild COVID-19. Via MiXCR, TCRdb re-called the 5' RACE reads, giving one row per CDR3 protein. The table includes 350,000 to 450,000 distinct CDR3 sequences, about 20% detected once. The CDR3 sequence is 13 residues long. From germline, CDR1 is KGHDR and CDR2 SFDVKD. The V end lost 9 bases, the J end lost 4 bases, and 9 bases lay between the germline ends. There are a few counts of this clonotype. This clonotype originated in an adult woman who had mild COVID-19 (a few samples of this study predate the infection). Cell type and time point are not known. This rearrangement joins TRBV24-1 to TRBJ2-6; D gene ambiguous. What was sequenced was PBMCs or a T cell subset sorted from them (not recorded which). CDR3 coding DNA: TGTGCCACCCAGGTTCCAGGGGCCAACGTCCTGACTTTC. It is translated as CATQVPGANVLTF.